Presented here are 9 T cell receptor beta chains from one specimen sequenced in a study of blood T cells in healthy people across ages. Through a sample-barcoded 5' primer and a J-beta primer mix, a second PCR was run for roughly 6 to 11 cycles. TCRdb itself ran the 5' RACE reads through MiXCR, one entry per CDR3 protein. There are 500,000 to 600,000 distinct CDR3 sequences in the sample; 25% to 30% occur only once, and under 20% lies in the top ten. Sequenced input: blood. Receptor source: a woman aged 65 to 85 in good health.

The chain uses TRBV4-1 and TRBJ2-5; 7 bases map to TRBD1. After removal of 4 bases from V and 3 bases from J, the junction contained 8 bases not matched to a gene. Germline values: CDR1 MGHRA, CDR2 YSYEKL. CDR3 length: 15 residues. The CDR3, as DNA: TGCGCCAGCAGCCTCGATGGACAGGCCGAAGAGACCCAGTACTTC. Translated, it gives CASSLDGQAEETQYF.

This clonotype was recorded at least ten times. The chain combines TRBV10-3 with TRBJ2-5; D gene uncertain. The tail of the sequence fits TRBJ2-1 better, so the J call may be wrong. Germline CDR1 reads ENHRY; CDR2 reads SYGVKD. This CDR3 region has 13 residues. Written as DNA, the CDR3 is TGTGCCATCAGTTCCTCTGGGAACAATGAGCAGTTCTTC. Protein: CAISSSGNNEQFF.

The chain carries TRBV7-3 and TRBJ1-1, with 10 bases aligning to TRBD1. The CDR3 is 15 amino acids. CDR1 SGHTA and CDR2 FQGTGA come from the germline V gene. The V and J ends lost 5 bases and 4 bases, in that order; junction bases with no gene match: 7. Written as DNA, the CDR3 is TGTGCCAGCAGCCCAAGGGACAGGGGAATCACTGAAGCTTTCTTT. This translates into CASSPRDRGITEAFF.

This clonotype has more than one count but fewer than ten. The rearrangement links TRBV5-1 to TRBJ1-1; D is unresolved. In germline, CDR1 is SGHRS, CDR2 YFSETQ. This CDR3 has 13 amino acids. V was shortened by 1 base and J by 3 bases, with 7 bases between the two germline ends. The CDR3 loop is CASSLMSDTEAFF. The CDR3 coding sequence is TGCGCCAGCAGCTTGATGAGTGACACTGAAGCTTTCTTT.

This clonotype has only one observation. V and J are TRBV18 and TRBJ2-3; 9 bases line up with TRBD1. After removal of 2 bases from V and 2 bases from J, the junction contained 8 bases not matched to a gene. Per the germline V gene, CDR1 is KGHSH and CDR2 is LQKENI. The CDR3 extends over 17 amino acids. The CDR3 is CASSPVRGQGLTDTQYF. The CDR3 coding sequence is TGTGCCAGCTCACCAGTTAGGGGACAGGGTCTCACAGATACGCAGTATTTT. Using reference TRBV18 and TRBJ2-3 for the parts outside the CDR3, the full variable domain is NAGVMQNPRHLVRRRGQEARLRCSPMKGHSHVYWYRQLPEEGLKFMVYLQKENIIDESGMPKERFSAEFPKEGPSILRIQQVVRGDSAAYFCASSPVRGQGLTDTQYFGPGTRLTVL.

The sample holds a few counts of this clonotype. V gene TRBV4-2 combines with J gene TRBJ2-1; TRBD1 or TRBD2 may be the D gene (6 bases each). Per the germline V gene, CDR1 is LGHNA and CDR2 is YNFKEQ. The germline V and J ends were trimmed by 4 bases and 2 bases, with 18 bases remaining between them. The CDR3 has 17 residues. CDR3 sequence reads: CASSLEGGGNAYNEQFF. CDR3 DNA: TGTGCCAGCAGCCTGGAGGGGGGTGGGAATGCCTACAATGAGCAGTTCTTC.

This clonotype was recorded a few times. The rearrangement uses TRBV6-1 and TRBJ2-3; TRBD2 matches 12 bases. Trimming removed 6 bases from V and 3 bases from J; junction bases left unmatched: 16. In germline, CDR1 is MNHNS, CDR2 SASEGT. The CDR3 is made up of 19 amino acids. CDR3 loop: CASSRRGTSGPTGTDTQYF. The CDR3 bases are TGTGCCAGCAGCCGAAGAGGGACTAGCGGGCCCACCGGAACAGATACGCAGTATTTT.

The chain combines TRBV4-3 with TRBJ1-1, with D unresolved. Trimming took 5 bases from V and 4 from J, leaving 20 bases between them. The V gene's germline CDR1 is LGHNA and CDR2 YSLEER. The length of the CDR3 is 16 residues. CDR3 protein: CASSRSRLLYSTEAFF. The CDR3 DNA is TGCGCCAGCAGCAGGAGCAGACTCCTTTATTCCACTGAAGCTTTCTTT.

This clonotype was found a few times. The chain employs TRBV20-1 and TRBJ1-5; D remains unclear. CDR1 is DFQATT and CDR2 is SNEGSKA in the germline V gene (reference sequence). The CDR3 is 17 residues long. V lost 0 bases to trimming and J lost 0 bases, with 15 bases between them. The CDR3 protein is CSARDFLRTGSNQPQHF. The CDR3 nucleotides are TGCAGTGCTAGAGATTTTTTGAGGACTGGTAGCAATCAGCCCCAGCATTTT.